This TCR beta chain was observed in a study of blood T cell repertoires in COVID-19. In the study overall: Material from acute and convalescent COVID-19 was sourced from the United States, Italy and Spain. Nucleic acid was either cDNA or gDNA, and it came from T cells, B-cell-depleted T cells, or PBMCs.

The germline gives CDR1 SGHTA, CDR2 FQGNSA. The J segment lost 11 bases and the V segment lost 5 bases, leaving 11 bases of the junction unmatched. The CDR3 totals 15 residues. As processed by the authors: How many nucleated cells were present was estimated from reference gene primer amplification. The table came from immunoSEQ multiplex PCR; TCRdb's copy has only in-frame clones and leaves some out. The V and J calls and the clone size are those of that table, but D and trimming were determined from the DNA. Of under 300,000 clones listed, 70% to 90% are singletons. The TCR sequence derives from a woman between 40 and 50 years old who had recovered from COVID-19. The material sequenced was peripheral blood. J is TRBJ2-3 and V is TRBV7-2; 12 nucleotides agree with TRBD2. Here the CDR3 reads CASSKGTSGRRGQYF. CDR3 sequence (DNA): TGTGCCAGCAGCAAAGGGACTAGCGGGCGCCGTGGGCAGTATTTT.